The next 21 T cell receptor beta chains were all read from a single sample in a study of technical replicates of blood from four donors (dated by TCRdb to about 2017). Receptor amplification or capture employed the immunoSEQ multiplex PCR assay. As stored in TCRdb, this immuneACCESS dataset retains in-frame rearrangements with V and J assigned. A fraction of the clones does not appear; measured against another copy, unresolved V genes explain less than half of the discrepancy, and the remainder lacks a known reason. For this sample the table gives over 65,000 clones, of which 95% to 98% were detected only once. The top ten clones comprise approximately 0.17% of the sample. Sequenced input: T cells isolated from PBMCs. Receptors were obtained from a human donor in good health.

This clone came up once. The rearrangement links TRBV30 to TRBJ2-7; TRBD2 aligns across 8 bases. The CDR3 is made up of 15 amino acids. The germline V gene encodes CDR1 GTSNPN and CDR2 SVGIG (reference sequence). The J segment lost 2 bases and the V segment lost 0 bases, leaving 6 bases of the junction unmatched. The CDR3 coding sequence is TGTGCCTGGAGTGTTAAGCGGGAGCCCCCCTACGAGCAGTACTTC. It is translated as CAWSVKREPPYEQYF.

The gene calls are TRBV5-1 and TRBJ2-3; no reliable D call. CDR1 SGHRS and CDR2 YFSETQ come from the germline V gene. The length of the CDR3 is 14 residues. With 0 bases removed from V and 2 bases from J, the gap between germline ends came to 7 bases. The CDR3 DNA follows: TGCGCCAGCAGCTTGGCCGCGTACACAGATACGCAGTATTTT. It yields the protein CASSLAAYTDTQYF.

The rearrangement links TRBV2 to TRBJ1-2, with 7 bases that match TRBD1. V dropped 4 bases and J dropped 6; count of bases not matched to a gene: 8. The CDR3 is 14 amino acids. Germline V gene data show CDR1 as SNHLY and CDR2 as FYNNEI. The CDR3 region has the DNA TGTGCCAGCAGTGGACAGACAGGGCTAAATGGCTACACCTTC. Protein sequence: CASSGQTGLNGYTF.

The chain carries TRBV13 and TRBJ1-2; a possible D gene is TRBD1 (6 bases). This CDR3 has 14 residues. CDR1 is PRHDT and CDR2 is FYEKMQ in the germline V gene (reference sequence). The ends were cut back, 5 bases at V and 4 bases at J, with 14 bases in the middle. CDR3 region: CASSNRQALYGYTF. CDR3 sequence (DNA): TGTGCCAGCAGCAACCGACAGGCCCTCTATGGCTACACCTTC.

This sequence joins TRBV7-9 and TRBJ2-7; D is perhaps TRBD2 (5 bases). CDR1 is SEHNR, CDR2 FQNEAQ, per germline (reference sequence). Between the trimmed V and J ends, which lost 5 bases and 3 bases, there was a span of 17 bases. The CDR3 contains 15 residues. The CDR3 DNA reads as TGTGCCAGCAGCGCCTCAGCGGCCCCCCGCTACGAGCAGTACTTC. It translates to CASSASAAPRYEQYF.

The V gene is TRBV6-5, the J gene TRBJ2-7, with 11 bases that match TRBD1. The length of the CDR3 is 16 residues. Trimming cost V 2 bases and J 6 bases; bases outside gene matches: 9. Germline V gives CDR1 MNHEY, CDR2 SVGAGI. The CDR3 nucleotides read TGTGCCAGCAGTTACCGACTCGGACAGGGGGCTGTCGAGCAGTACTTC. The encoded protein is CASSYRLGQGAVEQYF.

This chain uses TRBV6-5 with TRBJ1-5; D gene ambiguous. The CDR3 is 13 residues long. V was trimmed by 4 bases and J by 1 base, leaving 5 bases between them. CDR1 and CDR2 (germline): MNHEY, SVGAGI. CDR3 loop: CASSSRSNQPQHF. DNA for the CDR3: TGTGCCAGCAGTTCCAGGAGCAATCAGCCCCAGCATTTT.

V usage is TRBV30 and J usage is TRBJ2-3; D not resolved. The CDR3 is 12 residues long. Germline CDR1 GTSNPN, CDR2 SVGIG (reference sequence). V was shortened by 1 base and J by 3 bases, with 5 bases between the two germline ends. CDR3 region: CAWSDGTDTQYF. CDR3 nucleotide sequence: TGTGCCTGGAGTGACGGTACAGATACGCAGTATTTT.

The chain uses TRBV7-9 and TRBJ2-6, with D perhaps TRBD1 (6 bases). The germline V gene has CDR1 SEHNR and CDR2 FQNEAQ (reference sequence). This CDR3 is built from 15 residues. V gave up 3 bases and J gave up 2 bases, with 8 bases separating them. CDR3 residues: CASSFRQAGANVLTF. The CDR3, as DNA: TGTGCCAGCAGCTTCCGACAGGCTGGGGCCAACGTCCTGACTTTC. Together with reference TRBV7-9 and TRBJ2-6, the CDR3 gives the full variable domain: DTGVSQNPRHKITKRGQNVTFRCDPISEHNRLYWYRQTLGQGPEFLTYFQNEAQLEKSRLLSDRFSAERPKGSFSTLEIQRTEQGDSAMYLCASSFRQAGANVLTFGAGSRLTVL.

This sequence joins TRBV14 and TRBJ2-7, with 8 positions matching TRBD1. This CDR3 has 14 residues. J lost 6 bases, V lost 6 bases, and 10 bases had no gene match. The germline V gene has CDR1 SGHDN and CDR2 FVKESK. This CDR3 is CASSLTTGVIEQYF. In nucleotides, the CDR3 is TGTGCCAGCAGTCTCACGACAGGGGTGATCGAGCAGTACTTC.

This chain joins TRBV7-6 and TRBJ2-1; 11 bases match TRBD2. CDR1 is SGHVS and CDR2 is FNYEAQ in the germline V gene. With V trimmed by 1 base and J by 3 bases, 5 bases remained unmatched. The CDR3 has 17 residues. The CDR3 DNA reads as TGTGCCAGCAGCTTAGGGACTAGCGGGTGGGACTACAATGAGCAGTTCTTC. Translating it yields CASSLGTSGWDYNEQFF. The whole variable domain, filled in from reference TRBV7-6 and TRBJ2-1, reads GAGVSQSPRYKVTKRGQDVALRCDPISGHVSLYWYRQALGQGPEFLTYFNYEAQQDKSGLPNDRFSAERPEGSISTLTIQRTEQRDSAMYRCASSLGTSGWDYNEQFFGPGTRLTVL.

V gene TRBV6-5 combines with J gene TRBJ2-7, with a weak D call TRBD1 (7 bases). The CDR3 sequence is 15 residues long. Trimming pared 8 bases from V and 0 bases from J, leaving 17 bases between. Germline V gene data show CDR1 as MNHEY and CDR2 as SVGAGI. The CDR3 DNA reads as TGTGCCAGCTACCAACCGCAGGGGGGCTCCTACGAGCAGTACTTC. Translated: CASYQPQGGSYEQYF.

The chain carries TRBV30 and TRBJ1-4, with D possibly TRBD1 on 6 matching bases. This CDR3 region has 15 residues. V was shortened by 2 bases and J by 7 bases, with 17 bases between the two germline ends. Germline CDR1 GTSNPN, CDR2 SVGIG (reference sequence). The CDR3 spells CAWSSGGAEGEKLFF. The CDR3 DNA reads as TGTGCCTGGAGTTCGGGGGGCGCGGAAGGTGAAAAACTGTTTTTT.

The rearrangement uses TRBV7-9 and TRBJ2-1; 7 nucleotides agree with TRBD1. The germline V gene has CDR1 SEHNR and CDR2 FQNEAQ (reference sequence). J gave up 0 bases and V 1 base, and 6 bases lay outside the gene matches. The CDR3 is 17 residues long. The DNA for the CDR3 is TGTGCCAGCAGCTTAGGGACAGGCTATTCCTCCTACAATGAGCAGTTCTTC. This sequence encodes CASSLGTGYSSYNEQFF. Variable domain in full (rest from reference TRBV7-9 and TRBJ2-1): DTGVSQNPRHKITKRGQNVTFRCDPISEHNRLYWYRQTLGQGPEFLTYFQNEAQLEKSRLLSDRFSAERPKGSFSTLEIQRTEQGDSAMYLCASSLGTGYSSYNEQFFGPGTRLTVL.

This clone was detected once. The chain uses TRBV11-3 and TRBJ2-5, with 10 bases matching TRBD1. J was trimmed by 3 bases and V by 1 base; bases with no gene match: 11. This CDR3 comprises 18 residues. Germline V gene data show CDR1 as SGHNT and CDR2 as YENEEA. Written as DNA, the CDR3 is TGTGCCAGCAGCTTAGGAGGATGGGGACAGGGGACAGAAGAGACCCAGTACTTC. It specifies CASSLGGWGQGTEETQYF.

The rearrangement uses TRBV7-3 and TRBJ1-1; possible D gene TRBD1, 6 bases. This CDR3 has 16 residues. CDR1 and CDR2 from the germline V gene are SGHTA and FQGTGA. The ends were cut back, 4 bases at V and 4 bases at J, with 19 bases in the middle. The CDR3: CASSSQAGGMGTEAFF. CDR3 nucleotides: TGTGCCAGCAGCTCACAGGCGGGGGGCATGGGCACTGAAGCTTTCTTT.

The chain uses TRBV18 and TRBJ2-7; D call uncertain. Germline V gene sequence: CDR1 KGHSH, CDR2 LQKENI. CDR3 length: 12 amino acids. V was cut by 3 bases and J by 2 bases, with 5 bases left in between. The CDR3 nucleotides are TGTGCCAGCTCACCTGGGCCCTACGAGCAGTACTTC. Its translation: CASSPGPYEQYF.

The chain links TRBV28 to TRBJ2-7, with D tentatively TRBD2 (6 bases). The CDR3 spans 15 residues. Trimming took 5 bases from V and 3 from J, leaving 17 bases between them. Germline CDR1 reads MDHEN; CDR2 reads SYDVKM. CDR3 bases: TGTGCCAGCAGTCCACCGGGACTCACCATCTACGAGCAGTACTTC. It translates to CASSPPGLTIYEQYF.

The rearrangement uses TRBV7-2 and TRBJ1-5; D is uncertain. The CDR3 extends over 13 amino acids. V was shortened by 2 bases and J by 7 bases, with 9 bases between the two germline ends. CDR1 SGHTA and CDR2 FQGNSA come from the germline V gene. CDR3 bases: TGTGCCAGCAGCTTATCTCCCGGGCAGCCCCAGCATTTT. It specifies CASSLSPGQPQHF.

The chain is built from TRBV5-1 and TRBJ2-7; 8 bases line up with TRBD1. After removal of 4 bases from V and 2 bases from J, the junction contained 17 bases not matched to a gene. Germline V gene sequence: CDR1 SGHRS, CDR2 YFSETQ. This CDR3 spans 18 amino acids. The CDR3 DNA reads TGCGCCAGCAGCCCCAACCGGGTAGAGAAGGGACAGGCCTACGAGCAGTACTTC. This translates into CASSPNRVEKGQAYEQYF.

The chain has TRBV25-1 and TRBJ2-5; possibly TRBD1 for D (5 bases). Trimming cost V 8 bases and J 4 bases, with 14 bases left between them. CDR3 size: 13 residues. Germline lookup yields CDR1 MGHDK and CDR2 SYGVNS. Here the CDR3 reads CASGKQQGETQYF. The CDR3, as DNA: TGTGCCAGCGGGAAGCAGCAGGGAGAGACCCAGTACTTC.